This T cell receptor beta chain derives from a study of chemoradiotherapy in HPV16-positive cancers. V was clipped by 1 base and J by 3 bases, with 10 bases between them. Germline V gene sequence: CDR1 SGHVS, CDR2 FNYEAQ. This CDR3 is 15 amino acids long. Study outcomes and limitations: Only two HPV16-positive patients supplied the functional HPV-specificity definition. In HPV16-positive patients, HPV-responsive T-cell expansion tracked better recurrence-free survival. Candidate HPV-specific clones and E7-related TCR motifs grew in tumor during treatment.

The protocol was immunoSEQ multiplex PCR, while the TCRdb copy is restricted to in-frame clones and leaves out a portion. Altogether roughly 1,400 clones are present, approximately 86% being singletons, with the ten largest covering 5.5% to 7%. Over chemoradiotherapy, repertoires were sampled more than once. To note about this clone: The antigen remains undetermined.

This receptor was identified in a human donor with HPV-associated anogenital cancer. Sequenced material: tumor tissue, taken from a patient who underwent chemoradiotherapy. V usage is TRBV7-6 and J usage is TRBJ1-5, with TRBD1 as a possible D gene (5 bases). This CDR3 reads CASSLGGGFNQPQHF. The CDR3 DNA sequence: TGTGCCAGCAGCTTAGGGGGGGGTTTCAATCAGCCCCAGCATTTT.